The present T cell receptor (beta chain) was sequenced within a study of cytomegalovirus exposure and HLA in healthy donors. The CDR3 has 15 amino acids. Per germline, CDR1 SGHNT and CDR2 YYREEE (reference sequence). Study-wide results and limits: A later analysis reportedly identified an Asian-associated ancestry cluster as carrying fewer N-insertions than the roughly 600-donor mean. Among immune exposure information, only CMV serostatus was available.

This clone was counted a few times. Its antigen is not identified. 13 Jbeta primers and 60 Vbeta primers were used for the PCR. Profiling relied on immunoSEQ multiplex PCR, and the TCRdb table lists in-frame clones only, not all of them. The table records around 110,000 clones, 79% of them present only once. Material: PBMCs. The rearrangement links TRBV5-4 to TRBJ2-5; D ambiguous. The J call is doubtful: the DNA matches TRBJ2-7 better. This TCR was recovered from a man younger than 45 in good health and CMV-seropositive. CDR3 protein: CASSLAGARDYEQYF. The CDR3 DNA is TGTGCCAGCAGCTTGGCCGGTGCCAGAGACTACGAGCAGTACTTC.